These 9 T cell receptor beta chains were sequenced from one sample in a study of beta chain features in type 1 diabetes listed by TCRdb under 2018. Findings and caveats that apply to the study as a whole: In all four CD4+ subsets, TCRB CDR3 length was moderately but significantly shorter in type 1 diabetes patients.

The receptor library was made with the immunoSEQ multiplex PCR assay. All of the isolated RNA was reverse transcribed with the High Capacity cDNA Reverse Transcription Kit, so expressed TCRB transcripts were sequenced. The immuneACCESS repertoire file appears here via TCRdb, limited to in-frame rearrangements. These files lack a portion of the clones; in checked studies, under half of the deficit traces to unresolved V genes, and the cause of the others is not known. The sample includes over 200,000 clones, with 11% observed a single time. More than 0.015% of the sample belongs to the ten largest clones. The antigens these receptors bind are not known. Sequencing was done on a sample of naive CD4+ T cells from blood. The sample's cell subset or site, from its label and the paper: true naive CD4+ T cells. These receptors were obtained from a man aged 25-45 years with type 1 diabetes.

The rearrangement joins TRBV5-4 to TRBJ2-5; weak D call: TRBD2 (5 bases). This CDR3 spans 14 amino acids. CDR1 is SGHNT, CDR2 YYREEE, per germline (reference sequence). Trimming removed 1 base at V and 5 bases at J, with 12 bases between. CDR3 sequence: CASSLRGSSETQYF. The CDR3 DNA sequence: TGTGCCAGCAGCTTGAGAGGGAGTTCCGAGACCCAGTACTTC.

This clone was counted a few times. This chain links TRBV20-1 with TRBJ2-1; D possibly corresponds to TRBD2 (6 bases). This CDR3 is 11 amino acids long. The V and J ends lost 5 bases and 15 bases respectively, with 17 bases between them. Germline V gene lookup returns CDR1 DFQATT and CDR2 SNEGSKA (reference sequence). The CDR3 loop is CSAPTRDSLFF. The CDR3, as DNA: TGCAGTGCTCCTACTCGGGACTCCCTGTTCTTC.

This chain links TRBV5-4 with TRBJ2-5, with 12 nucleotides matching TRBD2. The CDR3 is made up of 17 amino acids. Germline V CDR1 and CDR2: SGHNT, YYREEE (reference sequence). V gave up 10 bases and J gave up 2 bases; unmatched junction bases: 15. The DNA for the CDR3 is TGTGCCGCGACTAGCGGGGGATTGGGCCCGATACAAGAGACCCAGTACTTC. Amino acid sequence: CAATSGGLGPIQETQYF. The variable domain in full, with the rest retrieved from reference TRBV5-4 and TRBJ2-5, is ETGVTQSPTHLIKTRGQQVTLRCSSQSGHNTVSWYQQALGQGPQFIFQYYREEENGRGNFPPRFSGLQFPNYSSELNVNALELDDSALYLCAATSGGLGPIQETQYFGPGTRLLVL.

This rearrangement joins TRBV19 to TRBJ1-3; no firm D call. The CDR3 runs 13 residues. The ends were cut back, 11 bases at V and 0 bases at J, with 11 bases in the middle. CDR1 LNHDA and CDR2 SQIVND come from the germline V gene (reference sequence). The chain's CDR3 is CAVREYSGNTIYF. As DNA, the CDR3 is TGTGCCGTACGGGAGTACTCTGGAAACACCATATATTTT. Variable domain in full (rest from reference TRBV19 and TRBJ1-3): DGGITQSPKYLFRKEGQNVTLSCEQNLNHDAMYWYRQDPGQGLRLIYYSQIVNDFQKGDIAEGYSVSREKKESFPLTVTSAQKNPTAFYLCAVREYSGNTIYFGEGSWLTVV.

The chain recombines TRBV7-2 with TRBJ2-3; 9 nucleotides align to TRBD2. The CDR3 contains 16 residues. From germline, CDR1 is SGHTA and CDR2 FQGNSA. Trimming took 3 bases from V and 2 from J; bases not matched to a gene: 6. The CDR3 is CASSLNSGGNTDTQYF. In DNA form, the CDR3 reads TGTGCCAGCAGCTTGAACAGCGGGGGGAACACAGATACGCAGTATTTT.

This chain links TRBV5-6 with TRBJ2-7; 13 bases map to TRBD2. The ends lost 4 bases at V and 6 bases at J; junction bases unmatched: 4. CDR1 and CDR2 from the germline V gene are SGHDT and YYEEEE. The CDR3 covers 14 residues. CDR3 DNA: TGTGCCAGCAGCCCTCGACTAGCGGGGGGCGAGCAGTACTTC. Protein sequence: CASSPRLAGGEQYF.

The J gene is TRBJ2-3, the V gene TRBV5-4; 10 bases map to TRBD2. V dropped 9 bases and J dropped 0; count of bases not matched to a gene: 4. The CDR3 extends over 14 amino acids. CDR1 and CDR2 from the germline V gene are SGHNT and YYREEE (reference sequence). The CDR3, as DNA: TGTGCCACCAAGCGGGGGGGAAGCACAGATACGCAGTATTTT. This codes for CATKRGGSTDTQYF.

This clone has only a few counts. V usage is TRBV4-1 and J usage is TRBJ1-6, with D tentatively TRBD1 (5 bases). Germline V gene data show CDR1 as MGHRA and CDR2 as YSYEKL. Deletions cut 1 base from V and 13 bases from J, with 14 bases between. The CDR3 covers 14 residues. CDR3 in amino acids: CASSQGRGIPPLHF. The CDR3 nucleotides read TGCGCCAGCAGCCAAGGTCGGGGGATCCCGCCCCTCCACTTT.

This clone was detected only a few times. The rearrangement uses TRBV27 and TRBJ2-5, with a tentative D call TRBD1 (6 bases). V was cut by 6 bases and J by 5 bases, with 19 bases left in between. There are 15 residues in the CDR3. Germline V CDR1 and CDR2: MNHEY, SMNVEV (reference sequence). CDR3 amino acids: CASSSAHRVRETQYF. The CDR3, as DNA: TGTGCCAGCAGCTCCGCTCACAGGGTTCGGGAGACCCAGTACTTC.